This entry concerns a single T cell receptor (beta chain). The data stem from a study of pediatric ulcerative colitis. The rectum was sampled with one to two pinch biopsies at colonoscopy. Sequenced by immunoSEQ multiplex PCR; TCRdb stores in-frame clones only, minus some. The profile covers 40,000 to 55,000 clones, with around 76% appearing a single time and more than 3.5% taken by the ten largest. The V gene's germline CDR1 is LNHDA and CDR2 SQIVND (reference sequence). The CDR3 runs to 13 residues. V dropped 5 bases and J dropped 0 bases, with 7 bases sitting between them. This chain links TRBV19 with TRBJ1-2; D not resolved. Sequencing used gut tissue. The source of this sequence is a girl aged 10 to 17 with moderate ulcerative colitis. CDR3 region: CASSSTANYGYTF. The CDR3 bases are TGTGCCAGTAGTTCGACGGCTAACTATGGCTACACCTTC.